The text below deals with one TCR beta chain. It has no known antigen specificity. No much larger clone exists at a distance of one base, and base qualities are not known. The data were taken from a study of shared clonotypes between healthy human individuals (dated by TCRdb to 2019 to 2021). Context from the whole study: A few men and two women, aged 18 to 49 years, made up the cohort. To increase sequencing depth and limit assay-specific biases, TCR repertoire library preparation and sequencing were carried out by different laboratories using diverse techniques. The study deeply sequenced blood TCR repertoires of about 5 healthy adults to estimate repertoire size and the extent of clonotype sharing between individuals. Between about 0.94 and 8.9 billion PBMCs per donor were obtained by leukapheresis. Per donor, three plates each were used for CD4 naive and CD4 memory, two for CD8 naive, and one for CD8 memory. Paper-wide results and their limitations: Rarefaction of sorted-subset datasets indicated incomplete sequencing despite the large sequencing depth. Sampling was limited to blood, and TCR repertoires in tissue likely differ from TCR repertoires in blood. Because the study included a small number of donors, the genetic and exposure-history diversity represented was limited. Pairwise subsampling indicated that sequencing depth was expected to affect the degree of clonotype sharing among donors. Compared with non-shared clonotypes, clonotypes shared by all four sorted-subset donors had higher generation probabilities. Sharing across several donors was observed for around 5% of naive CD4, over 3% of naive CD8, about 2.5% of memory CD4, and roughly 0.43% of memory CD8 clonotypes. Naive subsets generally had larger estimated clonotype richness than memory subsets did.

Using the deep immunoSEQ assay, multiplex PCR amplified TCR CDR3 regions from genomic DNA. Genomic DNA extracted from each cell subset was distributed evenly over all wells of several immunoSEQ 96-well plates, and each plate served as one replicate. For sorted subsets, each replicate PCR was loaded with around 220 ng genomic DNA, equivalent to 30,000 to 35,000 T cell genomes. Purified libraries were quantified with a Qubit 3.0 fluorometer, sized on a Bioanalyzer 2100, and re-quantified with the KAPA Library Quantification kit. Each immunoSEQ 96-well plate was sequenced on its own single-read 150-cycle Illumina NextSeq 550 flow cell. Processing in the source paper ran as follows. Because only junctional sequences without quality scores were contained in the immunoSEQ output, filtering matching that applied to full-length reads could not be performed. Sequences were annotated with PyIR, a Python wrapper for IgBLAST v1.9, and V/J genes and CDR3 were assigned using IMGT germline references. Any read was removed if the V/J assignment was weak (E-value above 1e-6), the CDR3 was missing, or the read contained stop codons, out-of-frame junctions, or ambiguous translated residues. V3J clonotypes were defined as sequences sharing the same inferred V gene, J gene, and CDR3 amino acid sequence. Percentage overlap between repertoires was computed as shared unique clonotypes divided by the size of the smaller repertoire. Richness of each repertoire was evaluated using RTK rarefaction, the Chao1 estimator, and Recon v2.1 estimates of unobserved clonotypes. For all TCRbeta clonotypes obtained by the gDNA method from a few donors, generation probabilities were computed with OLGA. What TCRdb holds here is the immuneACCESS table cut down to in-frame rearrangements. Part of the clones is not present; checked against another copy, under half of the missing clones reflect an unresolved V gene, and the others are unexplained. That table is the source of V, J and clone size, and D and trimming were worked out from the DNA. This sample has roughly 2 million clones in its table, and 90% to 97% of those were observed once. The ten largest account for about 0.13% of the sample.

Trimming takes 3 bases from V and 6 bases from J, and the germline ends sit 12 bases apart. Taken from the germline V gene, the CDR1 and CDR2 loops are SGHAT and FQNNGV. Reading from cysteine to phenylalanine, the CDR3 counts 14 amino acids. Only the CDR3 DNA stays, 42 bases, in frame from base 1. The donors were healthy, HIV-negative adults who had no recently reported acute infections or vaccinations. All donors were Caucasian adults living in Nashville, Tennessee, USA. CD4+ T cells were enriched by magnetic negative selection; naive cells were then positively selected on CD45RA, and the negative fraction formed the memory subset. Blood was obtained by leukapheresis, after which PBMCs were separated by Ficoll-Histopaque density gradient centrifugation and cryopreserved in liquid nitrogen vapor phase. Analytical flow cytometry was used to check the purity and quantity of every magnetically sorted T cell population. Genomic DNA was isolated from every sorted fraction and measured by UV absorbance on a Nanodrop 2000c.

The material sequenced was naive CD4+ T cells sorted from blood. The intended sense of this specimen's cell subset or site label: CD45RA+ positively selected. The receptor was isolated from a man aged 18 to 29 in good health. The chain joins TRBV11-2 to TRBJ1-5; the D segment could be TRBD1, given 6 matching bases. At the DNA level, the sequence is TGTGCCAGCAGCTTGACAGGAGAGTTTCAGCCCCAGCATTTT. Translation gives CASSLTGEFQPQHF.